A selection of T cell receptor beta chains follows, all from one sample in a study of T cell repertoires in cytomegalovirus infection. TCRdb ran MiXCR on the reads and lists one entry per CDR3 protein. This table holds some 920,000 distinct CDR3 sequences, 25% to 40% found once. No antigen is known for these receptors. The sample consisted of cultured CD8+ T cells from PBMCs, taken from culture after CMV antigen stimulation. The source is a human donor in good health (CMV status not recorded). Some clones in this sample may be carry-over from other donors' samples. Both conserved end residues are part of each CDR3. A D gene is named only where the DNA matches it firmly. Expanded clones get a size class; other rows say once, few or many, or leave the size out.

j_call d_call v_call clone_size cdr3_aa cdr3_nt
TRBJ1-2 - TRBV15 - CATSRDLTDLYGYTF TGTGCCACCAGCAGAGATTTGACAGACCTCTATGGCTACACCTTC
TRBJ2-1 - TRBV2 - CASKYRLGNEQFF TGTGCCAGCAAATACAGGTTAGGGAATGAGCAGTTCTTC
TRBJ1-3 - TRBV5-6 - CASSLFGDSGNTIYF TGTGCCAGCAGCTTGTTCGGGGACTCTGGAAACACCATATATTTT
TRBJ1-2 - TRBV27 few CASKAVLSNYGYTF TGTGCCAGCAAAGCGGTTTTAAGCAACTATGGCTACACCTTC
TRBJ2-5 TRBD1 TRBV7-6 - CASSRLVPRTGYQETQYF TGTGCCAGCAGCCGCCTAGTCCCTAGGACAGGGTACCAAGAGACCCAGTACTTC
TRBJ1-1 - TRBV27 few CASGTIRAPAWYTEAFF TGTGCCAGCGGTACAATCAGGGCCCCCGCTTGGTACACTGAAGCTTTCTTT
TRBJ2-2 - TRBV4-1 few CASSQDRARGGELFF TGCGCCAGCAGCCAAGATAGGGCCCGAGGGGGGGAGCTGTTTTTT
TRBJ1-6 - TRBV27 - CASSGLIASPLHF TGTGCCAGCTCGGGCCTCATCGCATCACCCCTCCACTTT
TRBJ2-4 TRBD1 TRBV23-1 - CASRPDFLRQGAIGLAKNIQYF TGCGCCAGCAGACCCGACTTTCTTAGACAGGGGGCAATTGGACTAGCCAAAAACATTCAGTACTTC
TRBJ2-3 - TRBV6-2/TRBV6-3 - CASSYSSLTGADTQYF TGTGCCAGCAGTTACTCTTCCCTAACGGGGGCAGATACGCAGTATTTT
TRBJ2-1 TRBD2 TRBV9 few CASSVPLRGEYNEQFF TGTGCCAGCAGCGTCCCCCTGCGGGGGGAGTACAATGAGCAGTTCTTC
TRBJ1-1 - TRBV7-9 - CASSIVGHLNTEAFF TGTGCCAGCAGTATCGTGGGACACCTGAACACTGAAGCTTTCTTT
TRBJ2-3 - TRBV14 once CASSHPVRTDTQYF TGTGCCAGCAGCCACCCAGTACGCACAGATACGCAGTATTTT
TRBJ1-3 - TRBV12-3/TRBV12-4 few CASSSPQGVSGNTIYF TGTGCCAGCAGTTCACCCCAGGGAGTCTCTGGAAACACCATATATTTT
TRBJ2-2 - TRBV7-9 few CASSPSGGVQTGELFF TGTGCCAGCAGCCCCTCAGGAGGGGTGCAAACCGGGGAGCTGTTTTTT
TRBJ2-2 TRBD2 TRBV6-2/TRBV6-3 few CASSYSRRRTSGPNTGELFF TGTGCCAGCAGTTACTCCAGGCGTCGGACTAGCGGACCGAACACCGGGGAGCTGTTTTTT
TRBJ1-5 - TRBV4-2 - CASSQERSLSNQPQHF TGTGCCAGCAGCCAAGAAAGGTCCTTAAGCAATCAGCCCCAGCATTTT
TRBJ1-4 - TRBV7-6 - CASSLSTAPREKLFF TGTGCCAGCAGCTTGAGTACAGCCCCGCGGGAAAAACTGTTTTTT
TRBJ1-2 - TRBV7-9 - CASSPLGRGYTF TGTGCCAGCAGCCCTCTAGGCCGGGGCTACACCTTC
TRBJ1-5 TRBD1 TRBV19 - CASSIAGQWVNSNQPQHF TGTGCCAGTAGTATTGCGGGACAGTGGGTTAATAGCAATCAGCCCCAGCATTTT
TRBJ1-5 TRBD1 TRBV4-1 few CASSQAPTGGQPQHF TGCGCCAGCAGCCAAGCCCCAACAGGGGGCCAGCCCCAGCATTTT
TRBJ2-3 - TRBV10-3 - CAIKSGELMSTDTQYF TGTGCCATCAAATCCGGGGAACTTATGAGCACAGATACGCAGTATTTT
TRBJ2-3 - TRBV7-3 few CASSTPSGGTDTQYF TGTGCCAGCAGCACTCCTAGTGGAGGCACAGATACGCAGTATTTT
TRBJ1-2 - TRBV7-6 few CASSLSGVLDYGYTF TGTGCCAGCAGCTTATCTGGGGTTTTGGACTATGGCTACACCTTC
TRBJ2-1 TRBD2 TRBV4-2 - CASSQETRGAGDEQFF TGTGCCAGCAGCCAGGAGACGCGGGGGGCGGGCGATGAGCAGTTCTTC
TRBJ2-7 - TRBV7-9 - CASSSPGQRYSYEQYF TGTGCCAGCAGCTCACCCGGACAGCGCTACTCCTACGAGCAGTACTTC
TRBJ2-3 - TRBV27 - CASSRQARTDTQYF TGTGCCAGCAGCCGACAGGCCCGCACAGATACGCAGTATTTT
TRBJ1-5 - TRBV15 - CATSRDKISSSNQPQHF TGTGCCACCAGCAGAGATAAGATCTCTTCTAGCAATCAGCCCCAGCATTTT
TRBJ2-1 - TRBV12-3/TRBV12-4 - CASSLLVVGDNEQFF TGTGCCAGCAGCCTTCTGGTGGTCGGGGACAATGAGCAGTTCTTC
TRBJ1-4 TRBD1 TRBV6-1 few CASRKGQGRIRPNEKLFF TGTGCCAGCAGGAAAGGACAGGGGAGGATACGTCCTAATGAAAAACTGTTTTTT
TRBJ1-1 TRBD1 TRBV4-2 - CASSQADRGGTEAFF TGTGCCAGCAGCCAGGCCGACAGGGGTGGCACTGAAGCTTTCTTT
TRBJ2-2 TRBD2 TRBV28 few CASSLFASGDPTGELFF TGTGCCAGCAGTTTATTCGCTAGCGGGGACCCCACCGGGGAGCTGTTTTTT
TRBJ1-1 - TRBV2 - CAILKSPEGGTEAFF TGTGCCATACTAAAGTCTCCCGAAGGAGGGACTGAAGCTTTCTTT